One and the same sample provided the 20 T cell receptor beta chains below, sequenced in a study of Ad26.COV2.S vaccination and SARS-CoV-2 variants. Treatment denoted: some 19 received Ad26.COV2.S at low or high dose, single or two shots; a few received placebo; per-sample allocation not given. Specimens were obtained on day 63 following the first vaccine or placebo injection. Data came from immunoSEQ multiplex PCR; TCRdb stores just in-frame clones and leaves some out. The repertoire holds a few hundred thousand clones, with roughly 80% as singletons. The starting material was peripheral blood, obtained in a trial of Ad26.COV2.S vaccine versus placebo. Receptor source: a person between 18 and 65 years old who received the Ad26.COV2.S COVID-19 vaccine or a placebo.

The V call is TRBV6-5, the J call TRBJ1-4; 8 bases map to TRBD1. CDR3 size: 13 residues. The ends lost 6 bases at V and 8 bases at J; junction bases unmatched: 5. Germline V gene lookup returns CDR1 MNHEY and CDR2 SVGAGI. The CDR3 reads CASRGQEWEKLFF. The CDR3 DNA reads as TGTGCCAGCAGGGGACAGGAATGGGAAAAACTGTTTTTT.

The chain joins TRBV28 to TRBJ1-2; D is unresolved. The germline gives CDR1 MDHEN, CDR2 SYDVKM. Trimming shortened V by 6 bases and J by 4 bases, and 12 bases separated the two germline ends. The CDR3 length is 13 residues. Written as DNA, the CDR3 is TGTGCCAGCAGCTTCGGGAGAGGCTATGGCTACACCTTC. Protein sequence: CASSFGRGYGYTF.

The chain has TRBV7-9 and TRBJ2-3, with D perhaps TRBD1 or TRBD2 (6 bases each). Trimming cost V 4 bases and J 4 bases, with 21 bases left between them. The CDR3 has 17 amino acids. The germline V gene encodes CDR1 SEHNR and CDR2 FQNEAQ (reference sequence). The CDR3, as DNA: TGTGCCAGCAGCTCCTCTCGGGGGCGGGACCCCGCAGATACGCAGTATTTT. Its translation: CASSSSRGRDPADTQYF.

The V call is TRBV19, the J call TRBJ1-6; D is uncertain. The germline CDR1 and CDR2 sequences are LNHDA and SQIVND (reference sequence). The ends were cut back, 7 bases at V and 1 base at J, with 8 bases in the middle. This CDR3 spans 14 amino acids. The CDR3 bases are TGTGCCAGTACCTTTACGTCCTATAATTCACCCCTCCACTTT. The encoded protein is CASTFTSYNSPLHF.

This clone was counted a few times. The chain joins TRBV9 to TRBJ2-7; 13 bases match TRBD2. The length of the CDR3 is 15 residues. The J segment lost 5 bases and the V segment lost 4 bases, leaving 6 bases of the junction unmatched. The germline V gene encodes CDR1 SGDLS and CDR2 YYNGEE. The CDR3 coding sequence is TGTGCCAGCAGCAGAGGGACTAGCGGGAATAACGAGCAGTACTTC. The encoded protein is CASSRGTSGNNEQYF.

In this sample, this clone turned up a few times. This rearrangement joins TRBV25-1 to TRBJ1-6; D unresolved. V was clipped by 3 bases and J by 10 bases, with 10 bases between them. This CDR3 contains 13 residues. CDR1 is MGHDK and CDR2 is SYGVNS in the germline V gene. The CDR3 nucleotides read TGTGCCAGCAGTGATTGGGAGAGGTCACCCCTCCACTTT. This translates into CASSDWERSPLHF.

This clone showed up just once. The chain recombines TRBV19 with TRBJ2-3, with D possibly being TRBD1 (5 bases). Germline lookup yields CDR1 LNHDA and CDR2 SQIVND (reference sequence). The CDR3 is 16 amino acids. The V and J ends lost 8 bases and 0 bases respectively, with 18 bases between them. The CDR3 loop reads CASLVHTAGSTDTQYF. DNA for the CDR3: TGTGCCAGTTTAGTACATACGGCAGGGAGCACAGATACGCAGTATTTT.

The V call is TRBV7-9, the J call TRBJ1-1; TRBD1 matches 7 bases. The junction had 10 bases not matched to a gene; V was cut back by 5 bases and J by 4 bases. This CDR3 has 15 residues. Germline values: CDR1 SEHNR, CDR2 FQNEAQ (reference sequence). The CDR3 coding sequence is TGTGCCAGCAGCGGGGGTCGGTCAGGGGGCACTGAAGCTTTCTTT. This translates into CASSGGRSGGTEAFF.

The V gene is TRBV20-1, the J gene TRBJ2-3; 8 nucleotides match TRBD2. V shed 3 bases and J 6 bases; nucleotides not matched to a gene: 11. CDR3 length: 15 amino acids. The germline V gene has CDR1 DFQATT and CDR2 SNEGSKA (reference sequence). Here the CDR3 reads CSASGASGFGDTQYF. CDR3 DNA: TGCAGTGCTAGTGGGGCTAGCGGGTTTGGGGATACGCAGTATTTT.

V and J are TRBV27 and TRBJ1-1; D remains ambiguous. Germline-derived CDR1 and CDR2 are MNHEY and SMNVEV (reference sequence). V lost 7 bases to trimming and J lost 4 bases, with 7 bases between them. This CDR3 comprises 11 residues. CDR3 in amino acids: CASKSGTEAFF. In nucleotides, the CDR3 is TGTGCCAGCAAGTCCGGCACTGAAGCTTTCTTT.

This clone has a count of ten or more. The V call is TRBV5-6, the J call TRBJ2-5, with unresolved D. Germline assignment: CDR1 SGHDT and CDR2 YYEEEE. CDR3 length equals 11 residues. V was cut by 2 bases and J by 12 bases, with 11 bases left in between. Here the CDR3 reads CASSFGQLKYF. CDR3 coding DNA: TGTGCCAGCAGCTTTGGGCAACTCAAGTACTTC.

The J gene is TRBJ2-5, the V gene TRBV7-9; TRBD1 matches at 11 bases. From germline, CDR1 is SEHNR and CDR2 FQNEAQ (reference sequence). This CDR3 contains 18 residues. J was trimmed by 5 bases and V by 3 bases; bases with no gene match: 14. The CDR3: CASSFQDRGRRYGETQYF. The CDR3 DNA reads TGTGCCAGCAGCTTTCAGGACAGGGGGCGTAGGTATGGGGAGACCCAGTACTTC.

The V gene is TRBV19, the J gene TRBJ2-5; 7 positions agree with TRBD1. Germline lookup yields CDR1 LNHDA and CDR2 SQIVND (reference sequence). J gave up 4 bases and V 4 bases, and 9 bases lay outside the gene matches. The CDR3 contains 15 residues. The DNA of the CDR3 is TGTGCCAGTAGTAGGGGGACAGTGGGAGTAGAGACCCAGTACTTC. It specifies CASSRGTVGVETQYF.

This chain uses TRBV9 with TRBJ2-1; no firm D call. Trimming left V 2 bases short and J 4 bases short, with 13 bases between. The CDR3 covers 15 residues. Germline V gives CDR1 SGDLS, CDR2 YYNGEE. CDR3 DNA: TGTGCCAGCAGCGTTAAGGCGACGGGTTACAATGAGCAGTTCTTC. Translating gives CASSVKATGYNEQFF.

The J gene is TRBJ2-5, the V gene TRBV7-2, with 7 positions matching TRBD2. The germline V gene encodes CDR1 SGHTA and CDR2 FQGNSA. CDR3 length: 15 residues. V lost 6 bases, J lost 5 bases, and 12 bases stayed unmatched. The DNA for the CDR3 is TGTGCCAGCAGAGGCGAGCGGGGAGAAGGGGAGACCCAGTACTTC. This translates into CASRGERGEGETQYF.

For this clone: The DNA is omitted, as the CDR3 cannot be located on it reliably, and the CDR3 follows TCRdb's listing. The chain is built from TRBV6-6 and TRBJ2-7. The CDR3 sequence runs 15 residues, both termini included. From germline, CDR1 is MNHNY and CDR2 SVGAGI (reference sequence). The CDR3 here is CASILGGGKSHEQYF.

The V call is TRBV7-2, the J call TRBJ1-2; D remains unclear. V gave up 2 bases and J gave up 6 bases, with 7 bases separating them. The CDR3 is 12 amino acids. Germline-derived CDR1 and CDR2 are SGHTA and FQGNSA. As DNA, the CDR3 is TGTGCCAGCAGCTTACGTGGACATGGCTACACCTTC. Translation gives CASSLRGHGYTF. Variable domain in full (rest from reference TRBV7-2 and TRBJ1-2): GAGVSQSPSNKVTEKGKDVELRCDPISGHTALYWYRQSLGQGLEFLIYFQGNSAPDKSGLPSDRFSAERTGGSVSTLTIQRTQQEDSAVYLCASSLRGHGYTFGSGTRLTVV.

This clone appeared once. J is TRBJ2-5 and V is TRBV7-6; 8 positions agree with TRBD2. The length of the CDR3 is 15 residues. Trimming at V came to 6 bases and at J to 4 bases, leaving 10 bases not matched to a gene. Germline assignment: CDR1 SGHVS and CDR2 FNYEAQ. The CDR3 protein is CASRSGAGGGETQYF. CDR3 DNA: TGTGCCAGCAGGTCTGGGGCGGGGGGTGGAGAGACCCAGTACTTC.

The chain uses TRBV6-6 and TRBJ2-7; either TRBD1 or TRBD2 may fit D (5 bases each). CDR1 and CDR2 from the germline V gene are MNHNY and SVGAGI (reference sequence). V lost 4 bases, J lost 6 bases, and 16 bases lay in between. The CDR3 runs 14 residues. The CDR3 nucleotides are TGTGCCAGCAGTTCCCCGGGACGCCTCATCGAGCAGTACTTC. It yields the protein CASSSPGRLIEQYF.

This sequence joins TRBV4-2 and TRBJ2-1; 13 bases match TRBD2. Unmatched junction bases numbered 7, after V lost 4 bases and J lost 13 bases. There are 14 residues in the CDR3. Germline V gives CDR1 LGHNA, CDR2 YNFKEQ. CDR3 residues: CASSLGTSGEIQFF. Here the CDR3 DNA reads TGTGCCAGCAGCCTTGGGACTAGCGGGGAAATCCAGTTCTTC.